These 7 T cell receptor beta chains were sequenced from one sample in a study of OX40 agonist ivuxolimab in advanced cancers. Assay: immunoSEQ multiplex PCR; the TCRdb copy retains only in-frame clones and omits some. Seen here are about 36,000 clones, 65% to 80% observed once, and the top ten hold over 8.5%. The specimen comprised CD4+ or CD8+ T cells sorted from blood, sampled in a trial of the OX40 agonist ivuxolimab. These receptors all stem from an adult with an advanced solid tumor such as melanoma, head and neck, liver or kidney cancer.

CDR3 protein: CASSLGTTGSGYNEQFF. In DNA form, the CDR3 reads TGTGCCAGCAGCTTAGGAACCACGGGTTCGGGCTACAATGAGCAGTTCTTC. The rearrangement joins TRBV11-1 to TRBJ2-1; D gene unclear. Between the trimmed V and J ends, which lost 1 base and 3 bases, there was a span of 16 bases. Germline V gives CDR1 SGHAT, CDR2 FQDESV (reference sequence). CDR3 size: 17 residues.

V usage is TRBV10-1 and J usage is TRBJ1-6; tentatively, D is TRBD1 (6 bases). Germline V gene lookup returns CDR1 WNHNN and CDR2 SYGVQD (reference sequence). The ends were cut back, 3 bases at V and 8 bases at J, with 17 bases in the middle. The CDR3 totals 16 residues. CDR3 DNA: TGCGCCAGCAGTGACTCGGACAGATTTGGTTATTCACCCCTCCACTTT. Translated: CASSDSDRFGYSPLHF.

The chain carries TRBV7-9 and TRBJ2-2; D unclear. V was trimmed by 2 bases and J by 5 bases, leaving 6 bases between them. This CDR3 has 13 residues. Germline values: CDR1 SEHNR, CDR2 FQNEAQ (reference sequence). For the CDR3, the DNA is TGTGCCAGCAGCTTACTCCAGACCGGGGAGCTGTTTTTT. Encoded protein: CASSLLQTGELFF.

The CDR3 DNA sequence: TGTGCCAGCAGTCTCTATACGCAGTATTTT. The encoded protein is CASSLYTQYF. The chain employs TRBV28 and TRBJ2-3, with D hard to call. CDR1 is MDHEN, CDR2 SYDVKM, per germline. The CDR3 runs 10 residues. Between the trimmed V and J ends, which lost 5 bases and 7 bases, there was a span of 4 bases. The variable domain in full, completed from reference TRBV28 and TRBJ2-3, reads DVKVTQSSRYLVKRTGEKVFLECVQDMDHENMFWYRQDPGLGLRLIYFSYDVKMKEKGDIPEGYSVSREKKERFSLILESASTNQTSMYLCASSLYTQYFGPGTRLTVL.

The count of this clone is one. The chain links TRBV15 to TRBJ2-2, with D maybe TRBD1 (6 bases). This CDR3 is built from 16 residues. V lost 1 base and J 4 bases, leaving 13 bases between the germline ends. The V gene's germline CDR1 is LNHNV and CDR2 YYDKDF (reference sequence). DNA of the CDR3: TGTGCCACCAGCAGAGTCAGGGGTCCCAGCACCGGGGAGCTGTTTTTT. Protein product: CATSRVRGPSTGELFF.

The chain joins TRBV2 to TRBJ1-2; unclear D gene. CDR3 length: 12 residues. Deletions cut 7 bases from V and 4 bases from J, with 10 bases between. Germline CDR1 and CDR2: SNHLY and FYNNEI. CDR3 coding DNA: TGTGCCAGCATAGGCAAGACCTATGGCTACACCTTC. It specifies CASIGKTYGYTF.

The gene calls are TRBV5-1 and TRBJ1-5, with D possibly matching TRBD1 (5 bases). Germline-derived CDR1 and CDR2 are SGHRS and YFSETQ. Between the trimmed V and J ends, which lost 0 bases and 4 bases, there was a span of 8 bases. This CDR3 has 14 amino acids. The CDR3 nucleotides are TGCGCCAGCAGCTTGGGGGACCGTAATCAGCCCCAGCATTTT. The encoded protein is CASSLGDRNQPQHF.